This entry features one T cell receptor (beta chain) sequence. What it binds is unknown. The germline V gene encodes CDR1 MRHNA and CDR2 SNTAGT. The CDR3 is made up of 14 amino acids. V trimming: 6 bases; J trimming: 3 bases; junction bases outside the gene matches: 3. The data belong to a study of T cell responses to AZD1222 COVID-19 vaccine. General study points: It was only after the peak T cell response that any repertoires were sampled. At 160-218 and 743-854, vaccine-associated CD4 TCRs were dominant, and they spanned spike. Donors were largely white British and mainly female; clonal diversity was possibly underestimated.

The protocol was immunoSEQ multiplex PCR, while the TCRdb copy is restricted to in-frame clones and leaves out a portion. The repertoire includes some 200,000 clones, approximately 92% of them detected once, and 3.6% sits in the top ten. The chain joins TRBV6-4 to TRBJ2-1; 9 bases fit TRBD2. Here the sequenced sample was peripheral blood, taken 28 days after the second dose of the MenACWY control vaccine. The TCR comes from an adult who received the MenACWY meningococcal vaccine as a control. The CDR3 loop is CASSLAGNYNEQFF. In DNA form, the CDR3 reads TGTGCCAGCAGCCTAGCGGGAAACTACAATGAGCAGTTCTTC.